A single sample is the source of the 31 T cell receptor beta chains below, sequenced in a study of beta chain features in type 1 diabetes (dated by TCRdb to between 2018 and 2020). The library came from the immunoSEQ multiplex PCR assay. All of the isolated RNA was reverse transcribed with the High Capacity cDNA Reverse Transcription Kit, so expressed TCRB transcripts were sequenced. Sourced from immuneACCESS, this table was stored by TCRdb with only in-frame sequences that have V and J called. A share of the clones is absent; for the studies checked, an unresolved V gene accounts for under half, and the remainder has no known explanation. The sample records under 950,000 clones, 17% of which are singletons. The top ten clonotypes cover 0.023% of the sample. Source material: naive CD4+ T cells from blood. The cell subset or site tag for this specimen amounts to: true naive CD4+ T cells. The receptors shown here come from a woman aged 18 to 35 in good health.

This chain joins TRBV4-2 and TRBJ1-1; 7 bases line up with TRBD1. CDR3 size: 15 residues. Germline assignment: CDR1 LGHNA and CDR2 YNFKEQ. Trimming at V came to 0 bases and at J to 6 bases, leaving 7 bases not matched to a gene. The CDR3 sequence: CASSQDANRGSEAFF. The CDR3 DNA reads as TGTGCCAGCAGCCAAGATGCGAACAGGGGATCTGAAGCTTTCTTT.

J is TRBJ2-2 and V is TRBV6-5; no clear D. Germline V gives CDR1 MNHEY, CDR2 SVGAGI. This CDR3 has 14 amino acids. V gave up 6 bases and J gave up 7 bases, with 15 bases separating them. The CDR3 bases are TGTGCCAGCAGCCAACTCCCTTTTGGCGGGGAGCTGTTTTTT. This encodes CASSQLPFGGELFF.

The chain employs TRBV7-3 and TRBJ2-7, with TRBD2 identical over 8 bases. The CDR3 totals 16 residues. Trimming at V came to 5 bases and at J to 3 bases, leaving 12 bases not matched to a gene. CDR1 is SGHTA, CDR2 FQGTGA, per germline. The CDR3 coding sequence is TGTGCCAGCAGCCCACCGGGGGGGACTAGAAACTACGAGCAGTACTTC. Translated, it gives CASSPPGGTRNYEQYF. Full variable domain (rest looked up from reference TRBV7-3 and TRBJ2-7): GAGVSQTPSNKVTEKGKYVELRCDPISGHTALYWYRQSLGQGPEFLIYFQGTGAADDSGLPNDRFFAVRPEGSVSTLKIQRTERGDSAVYLCASSPPGGTRNYEQYFGPGTRLTVT.

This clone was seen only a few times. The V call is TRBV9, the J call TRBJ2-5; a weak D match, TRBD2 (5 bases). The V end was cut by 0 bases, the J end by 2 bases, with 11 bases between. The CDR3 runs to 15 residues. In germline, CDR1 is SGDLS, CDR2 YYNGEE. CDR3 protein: CASSVGSASQETQYF. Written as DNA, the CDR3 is TGTGCCAGCAGCGTAGGTAGCGCTTCGCAAGAGACCCAGTACTTC.

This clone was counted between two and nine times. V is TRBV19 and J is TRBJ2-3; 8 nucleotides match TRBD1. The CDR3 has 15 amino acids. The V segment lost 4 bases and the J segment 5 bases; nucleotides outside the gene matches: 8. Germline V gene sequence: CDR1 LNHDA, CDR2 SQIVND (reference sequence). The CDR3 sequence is CASSKIGTGEDTQYF. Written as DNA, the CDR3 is TGTGCCAGTAGTAAGATAGGGACAGGTGAAGATACGCAGTATTTT.

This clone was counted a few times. The CDR3 reads CASSLWTGRISGYEQYF. DNA for the CDR3: TGTGCCAGCAGCCTCTGGACAGGGAGAATCTCTGGCTACGAGCAGTACTTC. J is TRBJ2-7 and V is TRBV7-9; 8 positions agree with TRBD1. The CDR3 runs to 17 residues. The junction had 15 bases not matched to a gene; V was cut back by 5 bases and J by 3 bases. Looked up from germline, CDR1 is SEHNR and CDR2 is FQNEAQ (reference sequence).

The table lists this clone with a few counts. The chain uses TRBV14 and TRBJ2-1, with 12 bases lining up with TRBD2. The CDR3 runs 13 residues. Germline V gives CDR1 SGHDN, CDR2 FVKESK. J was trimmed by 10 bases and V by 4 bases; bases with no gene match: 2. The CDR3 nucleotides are TGTGCCAGCAGCCCTAGCGGGAGGGGGGAGCAGTTCTTC. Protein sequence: CASSPSGRGEQFF.

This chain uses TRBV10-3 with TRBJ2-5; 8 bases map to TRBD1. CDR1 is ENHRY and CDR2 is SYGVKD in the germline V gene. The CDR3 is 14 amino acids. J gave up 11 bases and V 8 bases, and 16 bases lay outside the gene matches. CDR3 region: CAIRAGDRGTEQYF. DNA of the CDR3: TGTGCCATCCGCGCCGGAGACAGGGGTACGGAGCAGTACTTC.

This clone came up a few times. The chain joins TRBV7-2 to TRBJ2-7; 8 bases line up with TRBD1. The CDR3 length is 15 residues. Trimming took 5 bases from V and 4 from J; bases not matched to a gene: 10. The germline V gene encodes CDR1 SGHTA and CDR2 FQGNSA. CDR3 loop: CASSPATGQAYEQYF. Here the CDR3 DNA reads TGTGCCAGCAGCCCGGCAACGGGACAGGCTTACGAGCAGTACTTC. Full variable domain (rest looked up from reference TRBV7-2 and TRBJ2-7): GAGVSQSPSNKVTEKGKDVELRCDPISGHTALYWYRQSLGQGLEFLIYFQGNSAPDKSGLPSDRFSAERTGGSVSTLTIQRTQQEDSAVYLCASSPATGQAYEQYFGPGTRLTVT.

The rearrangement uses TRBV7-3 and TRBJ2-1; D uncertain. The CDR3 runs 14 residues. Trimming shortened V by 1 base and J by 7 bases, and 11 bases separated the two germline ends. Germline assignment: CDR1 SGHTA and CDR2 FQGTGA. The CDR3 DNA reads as TGTGCCAGCAGCTTAAACTCCGTGTCTAATGAGCAGTTCTTC. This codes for CASSLNSVSNEQFF. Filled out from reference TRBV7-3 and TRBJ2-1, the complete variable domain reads GAGVSQTPSNKVTEKGKYVELRCDPISGHTALYWYRQSLGQGPEFLIYFQGTGAADDSGLPNDRFFAVRPEGSVSTLKIQRTERGDSAVYLCASSLNSVSNEQFFGPGTRLTVL.

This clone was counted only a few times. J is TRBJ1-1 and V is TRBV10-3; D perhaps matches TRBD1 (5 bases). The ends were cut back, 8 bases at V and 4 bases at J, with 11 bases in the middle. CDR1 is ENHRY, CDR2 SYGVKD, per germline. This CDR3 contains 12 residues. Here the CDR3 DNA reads TGTGCCATCGGGGGAGGTTTCACTGAAGCTTTCTTT. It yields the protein CAIGGGFTEAFF.

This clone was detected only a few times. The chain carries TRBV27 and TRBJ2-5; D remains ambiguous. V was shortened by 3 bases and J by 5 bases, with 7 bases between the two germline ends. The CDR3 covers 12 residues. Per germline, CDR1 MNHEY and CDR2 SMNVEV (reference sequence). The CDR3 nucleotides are TGTGCCAGCAGTTTTGGTGGGGAGACCCAGTACTTC. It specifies CASSFGGETQYF.

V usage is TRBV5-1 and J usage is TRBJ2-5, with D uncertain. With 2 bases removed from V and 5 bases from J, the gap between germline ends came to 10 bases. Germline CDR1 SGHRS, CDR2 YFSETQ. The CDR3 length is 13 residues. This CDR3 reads CASSLRPWETQYF. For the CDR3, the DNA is TGCGCCAGCAGCTTACGGCCATGGGAGACCCAGTACTTC.

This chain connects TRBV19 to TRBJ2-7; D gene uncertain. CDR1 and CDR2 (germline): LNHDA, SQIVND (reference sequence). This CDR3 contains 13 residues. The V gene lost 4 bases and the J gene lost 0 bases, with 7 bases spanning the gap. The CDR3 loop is CASSTDLSYEQYF. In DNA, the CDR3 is TGTGCCAGTAGTACGGACCTCTCCTACGAGCAGTACTTC.

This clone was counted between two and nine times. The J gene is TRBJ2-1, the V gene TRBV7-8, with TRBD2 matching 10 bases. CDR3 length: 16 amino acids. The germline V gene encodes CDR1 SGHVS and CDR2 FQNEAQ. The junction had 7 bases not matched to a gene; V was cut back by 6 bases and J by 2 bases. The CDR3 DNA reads TGTGCCAGCAGGACTAGCGGGTCCCGCCCCTACAATGAGCAGTTCTTC. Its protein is CASRTSGSRPYNEQFF.

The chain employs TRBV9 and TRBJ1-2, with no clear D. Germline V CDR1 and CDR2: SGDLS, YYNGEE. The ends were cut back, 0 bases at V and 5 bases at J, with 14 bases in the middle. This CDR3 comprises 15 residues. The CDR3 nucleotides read TGTGCCAGCAGCGTAGGACATGGCGCGCTATATGGCTACACCTTC. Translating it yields CASSVGHGALYGYTF.

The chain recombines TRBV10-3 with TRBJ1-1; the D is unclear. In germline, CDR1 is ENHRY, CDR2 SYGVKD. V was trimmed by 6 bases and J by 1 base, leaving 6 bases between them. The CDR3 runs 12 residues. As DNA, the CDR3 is TGTGCCATCAGCCTGGGGAACACTGAAGCTTTCTTT. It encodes CAISLGNTEAFF.

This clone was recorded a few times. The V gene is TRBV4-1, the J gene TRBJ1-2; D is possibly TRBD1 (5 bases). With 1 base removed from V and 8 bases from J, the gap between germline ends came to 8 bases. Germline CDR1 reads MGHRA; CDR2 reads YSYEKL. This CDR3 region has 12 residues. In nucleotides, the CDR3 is TGCGCCAGCAGCCAAGTCTACAGGGGCTACACCTTC. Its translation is CASSQVYRGYTF.

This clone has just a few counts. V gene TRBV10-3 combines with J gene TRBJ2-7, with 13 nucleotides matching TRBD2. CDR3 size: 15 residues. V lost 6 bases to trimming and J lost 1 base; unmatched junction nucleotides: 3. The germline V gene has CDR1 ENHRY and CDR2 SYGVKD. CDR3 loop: CAISETSGRSYEQYF. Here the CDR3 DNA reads TGTGCCATCAGCGAGACTAGCGGGAGGTCCTACGAGCAGTACTTC.

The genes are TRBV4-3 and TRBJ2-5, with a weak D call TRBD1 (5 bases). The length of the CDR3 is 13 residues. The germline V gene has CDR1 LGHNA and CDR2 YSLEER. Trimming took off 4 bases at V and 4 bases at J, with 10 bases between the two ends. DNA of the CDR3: TGCGCCAGCAGCCTAGCTAGGGGAGAGACCCAGTACTTC. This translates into CASSLARGETQYF.

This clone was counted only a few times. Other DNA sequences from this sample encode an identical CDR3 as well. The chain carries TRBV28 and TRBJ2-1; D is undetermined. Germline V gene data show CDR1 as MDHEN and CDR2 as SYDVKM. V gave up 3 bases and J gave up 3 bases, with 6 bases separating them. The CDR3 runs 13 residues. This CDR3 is CASSLPLYNEQFF. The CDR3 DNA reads TGTGCCAGCAGTTTGCCACTCTACAATGAGCAGTTCTTC.

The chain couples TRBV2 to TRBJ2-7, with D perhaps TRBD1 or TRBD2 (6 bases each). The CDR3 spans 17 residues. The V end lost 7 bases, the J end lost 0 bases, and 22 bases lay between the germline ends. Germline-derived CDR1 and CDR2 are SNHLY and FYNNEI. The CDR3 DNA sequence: TGTGCCAGCACCGGACATGCCCGGGGGCTGACCTCCTACGAGCAGTACTTC. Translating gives CASTGHARGLTSYEQYF.

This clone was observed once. CDR3 sequence (DNA): TGTGCCAGCAGCTTAGTAGCGGGAGGTATCTACGAGCAGTACTTC. Residues: CASSLVAGGIYEQYF. This rearrangement joins TRBV7-9 to TRBJ2-7; 10 positions match TRBD2. Germline V gene data show CDR1 as SEHNR and CDR2 as FQNEAQ (reference sequence). V shed 1 base, J shed 3 bases, and the junction held 3 bases outside the gene matches. The CDR3 covers 15 residues.

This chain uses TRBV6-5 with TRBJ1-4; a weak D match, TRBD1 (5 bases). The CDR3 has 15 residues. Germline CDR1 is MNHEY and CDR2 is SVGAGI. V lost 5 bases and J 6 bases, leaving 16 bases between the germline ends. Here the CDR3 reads CASSASGTLYEKLFF. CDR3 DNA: TGTGCCAGCAGTGCGTCCGGGACGTTATATGAAAAACTGTTTTTT.

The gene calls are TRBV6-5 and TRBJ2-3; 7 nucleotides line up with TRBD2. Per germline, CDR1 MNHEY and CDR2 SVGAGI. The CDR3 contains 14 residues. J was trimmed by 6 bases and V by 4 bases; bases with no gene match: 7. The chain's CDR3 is CASSFASGGDTQYF. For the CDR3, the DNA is TGTGCCAGCAGTTTCGCTAGCGGAGGGGATACGCAGTATTTT.

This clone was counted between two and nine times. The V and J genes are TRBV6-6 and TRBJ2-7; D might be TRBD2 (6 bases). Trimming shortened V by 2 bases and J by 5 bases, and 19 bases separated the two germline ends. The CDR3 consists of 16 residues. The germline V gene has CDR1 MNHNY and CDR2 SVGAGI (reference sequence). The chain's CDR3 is CASSYKVPTGSNEQYF. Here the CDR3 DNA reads TGTGCCAGCAGTTACAAGGTCCCTACCGGGAGTAACGAGCAGTACTTC.

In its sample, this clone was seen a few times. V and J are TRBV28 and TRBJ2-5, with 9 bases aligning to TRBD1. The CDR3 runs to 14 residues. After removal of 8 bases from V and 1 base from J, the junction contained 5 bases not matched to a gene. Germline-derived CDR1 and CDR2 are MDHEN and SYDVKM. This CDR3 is CASQEQGAQETQYF. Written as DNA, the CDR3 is TGTGCCAGCCAAGAACAGGGGGCCCAAGAGACCCAGTACTTC.

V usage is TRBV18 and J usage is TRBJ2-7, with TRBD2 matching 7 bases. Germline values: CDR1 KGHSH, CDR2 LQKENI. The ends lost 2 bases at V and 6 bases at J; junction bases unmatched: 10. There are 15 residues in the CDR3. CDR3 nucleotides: TGTGCCAGCTCACCATTCGAGACTAGCCGCCGCGAGCAGTACTTC. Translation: CASSPFETSRREQYF.

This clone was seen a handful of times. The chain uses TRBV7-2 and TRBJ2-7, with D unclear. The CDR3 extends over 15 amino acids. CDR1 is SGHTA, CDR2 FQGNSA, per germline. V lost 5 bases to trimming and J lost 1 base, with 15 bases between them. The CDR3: CASSPRMLSSYEQYF. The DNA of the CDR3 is TGTGCCAGCAGCCCACGTATGCTGAGTTCCTACGAGCAGTACTTC.

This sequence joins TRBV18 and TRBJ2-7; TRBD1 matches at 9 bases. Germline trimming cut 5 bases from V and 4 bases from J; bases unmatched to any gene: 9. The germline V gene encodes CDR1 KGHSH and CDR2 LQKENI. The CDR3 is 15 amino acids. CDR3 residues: CASSSQHGTGYEQYF. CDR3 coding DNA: TGTGCCAGCTCATCGCAGCATGGGACAGGGTACGAGCAGTACTTC.

CDR3 in amino acids: CASSSRTSFPGELFF. In DNA form, the CDR3 reads TGTGCCAGTAGTTCCCGGACTAGCTTCCCCGGGGAGCTGTTTTTT. V is TRBV19 and J is TRBJ2-2; TRBD2 agrees at 8 bases. The CDR3 extends over 15 amino acids. V lost 5 bases, J lost 6 bases, and 8 bases stayed unmatched. Germline assignment: CDR1 LNHDA and CDR2 SQIVND (reference sequence).